This T cell receptor beta chain is from a study of blood T cells in healthy people across ages. Notes on the study in general: While age rose, TCR beta diversity per million T cells dropped in a roughly linear way.

CDR1 MNHEY and CDR2 SVGEGT come from the germline V gene. The V end was cut by 2 bases, the J end by 5 bases, with 15 bases between. CDR3 length equals 15 residues. It was with a sample-barcoded 5' primer and a J-beta primer mix that a second PCR of about 6 to 12 cycles was run. Each cDNA molecule received a tag from a template-switch adaptor that had 12 random nucleotides. TCRdb re-analysed the 5' RACE reads in MiXCR, keeping a single row per CDR3 protein. The sample lists about 1.8 million distinct CDR3 sequences; about 49% were seen once. Extracted total RNA amounted to at least 5.5 micrograms for each sample. Of note for this clonotype: Antigen specificity is unknown.

The gene calls are TRBV6-2 or TRBV6-3 and TRBJ2-5; D assignment may be TRBD1 or TRBD2 (5 bases each). The clonotype comes from a woman in her thirties or forties in good health. The material sequenced was blood. DNA for the CDR3: TGTGCCAGCAGTTACGGCAGGGACGAGCAGGAGACCCAGTACTTC. This encodes CASSYGRDEQETQYF.